What follows is one T cell receptor beta chain and its context. Its antigen remains unknown. Assay used: immunoSEQ multiplex PCR; TCRdb lists only in-frame clones, some missing. The sample lists about 26,000 clones; 65% to 80% were seen once. The data were obtained in a study of CD4 T cells in relation to SARS-CoV-2 and coronaviruses. The wider study: ViraFEST: approximately 10-day antigen culture of PBMCs, then TCR beta CDR3 sequencing.

CD4+ T cells from unexposed donors were obtained before the COVID-19 pandemic (2011-2018). CD4+ T cells were isolated from the cells after around 10 days of culture. As cell numbers allowed, unexposed-donor CD4+ T cells faced SARS-CoV-2 S/N and four cold-coronavirus spikes. Trimming removed 2 bases from V and 1 base from J, with 14 bases in between. This CDR3 contains 16 residues. CDR1 and CDR2 from the germline V gene are KGHSH and LQKENI. This clonotype was obtained from a human donor in good health. The sequenced sample was CD4+ T cells from PBMCs, cultured in vitro. This chain connects TRBV18 to TRBJ1-1, with TRBD1 as a possible D gene (5 bases). CDR3 protein: CASSPKTPGSNTEAFF. The CDR3 nucleotides read TGTGCCAGCTCACCAAAGACGCCAGGGTCGAACACTGAAGCTTTCTTT.